The clone carrying this TCR beta chain was seen a few times. Its antigen remains unknown. This sample stems from a study of T-cell memory formation after mild COVID-19. The study's findings and limits: Second-wave clones with a day 37 peak had unconfirmed SARS-CoV-2 specificity. Balance between CD4 and CD8 was seen in clones contracting day 15 to 85, and a CD4+ lean was seen in later expanders.

Libraries for TCRalpha and TCRbeta carried sample barcodes and unique molecular identifiers via 5'RACE. TCRdb re-called the 5' RACE reads through MiXCR, storing one row per CDR3 protein. The profile shows roughly 240,000 distinct CDR3 sequences, around 16% of them singletons. CDR3 length: 16 residues. Trimming took off 7 bases at V and 3 bases at J, with 21 bases between the two ends. Germline values: CDR1 SNHLY, CDR2 FYNNEI. This chain joins TRBV2 and TRBJ1-1, with D maybe TRBD1 (6 bases). The specimen sequenced was PBMCs or a T cell subset sorted from them (not recorded which). This TCR came from a man aged 18-30 years who had mild COVID-19 (a few samples of this study predate the infection). Cell type and time point are not known. The DNA of the CDR3 is TGTGCCAGCACCGAGGAGGGGGGTCTACTTTACACTGAAGCTTTCTTT. Its protein is CASTEEGGLLYTEAFF. The full variable domain, its missing parts supplied by reference TRBV2 and TRBJ1-1, is EPEVTQTPSHQVTQMGQEVILRCVPISNHLYFYWYRQILGQKVEFLVSFYNNEISEKSEIFDDQFSVERPDGSNFTLKIRSTKLEDSAMYFCASTEEGGLLYTEAFFGQGTRLTVV.